Below, one T cell receptor beta chain is given with its context. Trimming removed 3 bases from V and 0 bases from J, with 6 bases in between. Germline V gene sequence: CDR1 SGDLS, CDR2 YYNGEE. This CDR3 is 13 amino acids long. Generated by immunoSEQ multiplex PCR, the TCRdb table keeps only in-frame clones and is missing some. In the table there are 150,000 to 200,000 clones, roughly nine tenths of which are singletons. These data are taken from a study of blood T cell repertoires in COVID-19. The genes are TRBV9 and TRBJ1-1, with D unresolved. The receptor comes from a man younger than 35 who had recovered from COVID-19. Sequencing was performed on peripheral blood. This CDR3 is CASSGLMNTEAFF. CDR3 bases: TGTGCCAGCAGCGGACTCATGAACACTGAAGCTTTCTTT.